This paragraph covers one T cell receptor (beta chain) sequence. Its target is unknown. This CDR3 region has 16 residues. Trimming took off 0 bases at V and 0 bases at J, with 9 bases between the two ends. The germline CDR1 and CDR2 sequences are KGHSH and LQKENI. TCRdb redid the calling of the RT-PCR reads with MiXCR, one entry per CDR3 protein. The table shows hundreds of thousands of distinct CDR3 sequences, with approximately 12% occurring only once. These data originate in a study of response to subunit inactivated influenza vaccine. Study conclusions and caveats: There was a suggestion from the authors that each seasonal influenza vaccination recruits few new T cells.

The sequencing here drew on PBMCs from blood, taken on the day of vaccination. The chain has TRBV18 and TRBJ2-1; D gene ambiguous. This receptor was taken from a man aged 45-65 years who received an inactivated influenza vaccine. CDR3 amino acids: CASSPPMAGSYNEQFF. The CDR3 DNA follows: TGTGCCAGCTCACCACCGATGGCCGGCTCCTACAATGAGCAGTTCTTC. Complete variable domain (other parts from reference TRBV18 and TRBJ2-1): NAGVMQNPRHLVRRRGQEARLRCSPMKGHSHVYWYRQLPEEGLKFMVYLQKENIIDESGMPKERFSAEFPKEGPSILRIQQVVRGDSAAYFCASSPPMAGSYNEQFFGPGTRLTVL.